These 2 T cell receptor beta chains came from one sample sequenced in a study of shared T cell receptors in the human thymus. The assay was immunoSEQ multiplex PCR, and TCRdb's table has in-frame clones only and misses some. This sample has hundreds of thousands of clones; more than 75% occur once, and the top ten carry about 0.0094%. The same sample was also used in a study of human thymus T cells.

Sequenced: thymocytes. All receptors derive from a boy under two years old with a congenital heart defect.

The chain recombines TRBV5-4 with TRBJ1-1; D gene ambiguous. In germline, CDR1 is SGHNT, CDR2 YYREEE (reference sequence). CDR3 length: 14 amino acids. Trimming cost V 4 bases and J 2 bases, with 12 bases left between them. CDR3 nucleotide sequence: TGTGCCAGCAGCGTGGCAGGTTTAAACACTGAAGCTTTCTTT. Translation gives CASSVAGLNTEAFF.

The chain is built from TRBV28 and TRBJ2-7; TRBD1 agrees at 8 bases. The V gene's germline CDR1 is MDHEN and CDR2 SYDVKM. This CDR3 is built from 14 residues. The V gene end was trimmed by 5 bases and the J gene end by 3 bases; junction bases not matched to a gene: 6. The CDR3 region is CASSPRTGYYEQYF. The CDR3 bases are TGTGCCAGCAGTCCCCGGACAGGGTACTACGAGCAGTACTTC.